These T cell receptor beta chains were read from a single sample in a study of tumor-infiltrating lymphocytes in primary liver carcinoma. TCRdb re-called the multiplex PCR reads through MiXCR, storing one row per CDR3 protein. The table shows tens of thousands of distinct CDR3 sequences, with 78% occurring only once. Sequencing was performed on liver tumor tissue from sampling region 3. All receptors come from a man aged 35 to 55 with primary liver carcinoma and hepatitis B virus infection. CDR3s include the opening cysteine and the closing phenylalanine or tryptophan. A D gene is named only where the DNA matches it firmly. Rows give clone size only sometimes, using once, few, many, or a class for an expanded clone.

j_call clone_size v_call d_call cdr3_nt cdr3_aa
TRBJ2-1 once TRBV29-1 . TGCAGAGTGGGGCCTCCTTCCAGCTCCTACATTGAGCAGTTCTTC CRVGPPSSSYIEQFF
TRBJ1-1 many TRBV19 TRBD1 TGTGCCAGTAGCCTCCGGGACAGGGGGACCGAAGCTTTCTTT CASSLRDRGTEAFF
TRBJ2-5 medium-sized TRBV10-3 TRBD2 TGTGCCATCAGCCGGACTAGCGGTCAAGAGACCCAGTACTTC CAISRTSGQETQYF
TRBJ2-5 . TRBV11-1 . TGTGTCAGCAGCTTTAACCCGGGGCAGGAGACCCAGTATTTC CVSSFNPGQETQYF
TRBJ2-5 . TRBV29-1 . TGCAGCGGACTTAGCCAGGGGATGGAGACACAATACTTC CSGLSQGMETQYF
TRBJ1-5 . TRBV7-9 . TGTGCCAGCAGCAGCTGTATCACTCAGCCCCAGCATTTT CASSSCITQPQHF
TRBJ2-2 . TRBV11-2 . TGTGCCAGCAGCTTAGCTATAGGAGGGGCTAACACCGGGGAGCTGTTTTTT CASSLAIGGANTGELFF
TRBJ2-1 once TRBV6-2/TRBV6-3 . TGCGCCAGCAGTTACAGTGTGACTAACAATGAACAGTTCTTC CASSYSVTNNEQFF
TRBJ2-1 . TRBV4-1 . TGCGCCAGCAGCCCGCTCGGTAATAGCGACAATGAGCAGTTCTTC CASSPLGNSDNEQFF
TRBJ2-7 . TRBV11-2 . TGTGCCAGCAGCTTGGGGGGGGACAGACACTACGAGCAATACTTT CASSLGGDRHYEQYF
TRBJ2-4 few TRBV25-1 TRBD1 TGTGCCAACAACGCTGACAGGGAAAAAGCCAAAAACATTCAGTACTTC CANNADREKAKNIQYF
TRBJ2-7 . TRBV6-5 . TGCGTCAGCAGGCCCGGGCAGGCAGCATCCTTTTACGAGCAGTACTTC CVSRPGQAASFYEQYF
TRBJ2-1 . TRBV30 . TGTACCTTAAAGTGGTACAATAAGCAGTTCTTC CTLKWYNKQFF
TRBJ2-5 . TRBV6-1 . TGTGCCAGCTGTCGGGACCCGGAGGAGACCCAGTACTTC CASCRDPEETQYF
TRBJ1-5 . TRBV10-3 . TGTGCCATCAGTGAGTATGAGGGCGATCGACTCCAGCATTTT CAISEYEGDRLQHF
TRBJ2-5 . TRBV11-1 . TGTGCCAGCAGCTTTAAACGGGGGCAGGATACCCCGTACTTC CASSFKRGQDTPYF
TRBJ2-1 . TRBV11-2 . TGTGCCAGCAGATTATACAGGCTAGTTGGTGAGCAGTTCTTC CASRLYRLVGEQFF
TRBJ2-7 . TRBV4-2 . TGTGCCAACAGCCAAGATCGACTGGCGGTCTACGAGCAGTACTTC CANSQDRLAVYEQYF
TRBJ2-7 medium-sized TRBV5-4 TRBD1 TGTGCCAGCAGCTGGGACAGGGGGCTAGCGGAGCAGTACTTC CASSWDRGLAEQYF
TRBJ2-6 once TRBV10-3 . TGCACCATCAGTGCTACTTGGGGGAGCGGGGCCAACGTCCTGACTTTC CTISATWGSGANVLTF
TRBJ2-7 . TRBV4-1 . TGCGCCAGCCGCCAAGTCCTGCCCTACGAGCAGTACTTC CASRQVLPYEQYF
TRBJ2-7 many TRBV5-1 . TGCGCCAGCAGCTTGTTTCGGGGTGCCTACGAGCAGTACTTC CASSLFRGAYEQYF
TRBJ2-1 . TRBV7-9 . TGTACCAGGAGCCCTCACTGGGGGCCCGACAATGAGCAGTTCTTC CTRSPHWGPDNEQFF
TRBJ2-7 . TRBV28 . TGTGCCAACAGTCTCCTAGCAGGAGCCTACGAGCAGTACTTC CANSLLAGAYEQYF
TRBJ1-1 . TRBV12-5 . TGTGTTAGTGGTTTGGGTCGGGGCCGAGCTTTCTTT CVSGLGRGRAFF
TRBJ2-1 . TRBV6-5 . TGTGCCAGCAGTTACTCGGTTCTAGAAGGTGATGAGCATTTATTC CASSYSVLEGDEHLF
TRBJ2-1 . TRBV30 . TGTGCCTGGACCTACCGGACTATCAATGAGGAGCAGTCCTTC CAWTYRTINEEQSF
TRBJ2-3 . TRBV5-4 TRBD2 TGTGCCAGCAGCTATCTAGCGGGAGGGCCCGATACACACTATTTT CASSYLAGGPDTHYF
TRBJ2-7 . TRBV10-3 TRBD2 TGTGCCATCCCCAAACGATCGGGACTAGCGGGAGGGTCCTCCAACGAGCAGTACTTC CAIPKRSGLAGGSSNEQYF
TRBJ2-1 once TRBV5-1 TRBD1 TGCTCCAGCAACCCGGGACAGGACTACAATGAGCAGTTCTTC CSSNPGQDYNEQFF
TRBJ2-7 medium-sized TRBV5-6 . TGTGCCAGCAGCTTGTTCCTCTTCTCCTACGAGCAGTACTTC CASSLFLFSYEQYF
TRBJ2-5 medium-sized TRBV6-2/TRBV6-3 . TGTGCCAGCAGTTACTCGAGGGTACCCGGGGAGACCCAGTACTTC CASSYSRVPGETQYF
TRBJ2-5 . TRBV20-1 . TGCAGTGCTGACGAGTGGGGGGAGACCCAGTACTTC CSADEWGETQYF
TRBJ2-7 many TRBV11-2 TRBD2 TGTGCCAGCAGCTACGGCGGGAGGACCTCGGGAAGCGAGCAGTACTTC CASSYGGRTSGSEQYF
TRBJ2-1 . TRBV11-2 . TGTACCAGCAGATTATACCGGCTAGCTAGTGAGCAGTTCTTT CTSRLYRLASEQFF
TRBJ2-7 many TRBV5-1 TRBD2 TGCGCCAGCAGCCCCCCACTAGCGGGAGAGTCCCACGAGCAGTACTTC CASSPPLAGESHEQYF
TRBJ2-1 many TRBV23-1 TRBD1 TGCGCCAGCCGAAGACAGGGGGCCCCGGTCTTC CASRRQGAPVF
TRBJ2-3 few TRBV10-3 TRBD2 TGTGCCATCAGCCGGGACTACCAATGGGGCGCAGATATGCATTATTTT CAISRDYQWGADMHYF
TRBJ2-5 . TRBV7-9 TRBD2 TGTGCCAGCAGCTCACTGGGGACTAGCGGAGGGTACCAAGGGATCCAGTACTTC CASSSLGTSGGYQGIQYF
TRBJ2-1 . TRBV4-1 TRBD2 TGCGCCGGCAGACAACGGGGGTTAGCGGGAGGTGGCTCCTACAATGAGCAGTCCTTC CAGRQRGLAGGGSYNEQSF
TRBJ2-1 . TRBV20-1 . TGCAGTGCTCCTAACCCTAGCGAGAGCTCCTACATTGAACAGTTCTTC CSAPNPSESSYIEQFF
TRBJ1-2 . TRBV5-1 . TGCGCCAGCAACTTAGATGGAGCAGCTAACTATGGCTACACCTTC CASNLDGAANYGYTF
TRBJ2-1 once TRBV13 . TGTGCCAGCAGCTTAGGGGGAAGCTCCTACAAAGAGCAGTTCTTC CASSLGGSSYKEQFF
TRBJ2-1 . TRBV4-1 . TGCGTCAGCAGCCCGCTCGGTAACGACAATAATGAGCAGTTCTTC CVSSPLGNDNNEQFF
TRBJ2-7 . TRBV10-3 TRBD1 TGTGCCATCGGCGATAATGGACAGGGGATGAAGCAGTACTTC CAIGDNGQGMKQYF
TRBJ2-7 . TRBV6-5 . TGTGCCAGCAGAATCGGAGAGGGCAGCACCTACGAGCAGTACTTC CASRIGEGSTYEQYF
TRBJ2-7 . TRBV13 TRBD2 TGTGTCAGCAGTCTACAACTTAGCGGGAGGACGGCCTACGAGCAGTACTTC CVSSLQLSGRTAYEQYF
TRBJ2-7 medium-sized TRBV29-1 TRBD2 TGCAGCGTTGAAGATCGAGAACGGGGGGTCTCCTACGAGCAGTACTTC CSVEDRERGVSYEQYF
TRBJ2-5 . TRBV14 . TGTACCAGCAGCCTCATGACAGGCCCCCAGGAGACCCAGTACTTC CTSSLMTGPQETQYF
TRBJ1-1 . TRBV7-9 . TGTGCCAGTAGCTTAGGGGCGGGCTCCGTAGCTTTCTTT CASSLGAGSVAFF
TRBJ2-3 many TRBV20-1 . TGCAGTGCTAGTTTTAGGAGCACAGATACGCAGTATTTT CSASFRSTDTQYF
TRBJ2-1 medium-sized TRBV4-3 TRBD2 TGCGCCAGCAGCCAAGGGCTTCCGGGACTAGCGGGAGCTGAGCAGTTCTTC CASSQGLPGLAGAEQFF
TRBJ2-1 . TRBV7-9 . TGTGCCAGCGGCTTACCATATCAGGGGTCTAAAACAAATGAGAAGTTCTTC CASGLPYQGSKTNEKFF
TRBJ2-3 . TRBV5-4 . TGTGCCAGCAGCTTGAACCAGGGCCGCACAGATACGCAGTATTTT CASSLNQGRTDTQYF
TRBJ2-7 . TRBV6-1 . TGTTCCAGTAGTGAAAACAGGGAAAACGAGCAGTACTTC CSSSENRENEQYF
TRBJ1-4 . TRBV6-5 . TGTGCCAACAGCCTTCGAAGGGGTAATGAAAAACTGTTTTTT CANSLRRGNEKLFF
TRBJ2-7 . TRBV18 . TGTGTCAGCTCACCACCGCACCTCTCCTACGAGCAATACTTC CVSSPPHLSYEQYF
TRBJ2-7 . TRBV5-1 TRBD1 TGCGTCAGCAGCTTGGGGGGGACAGGGGTTCAGTACGAGCAGTGCTTC CVSSLGGTGVQYEQCF